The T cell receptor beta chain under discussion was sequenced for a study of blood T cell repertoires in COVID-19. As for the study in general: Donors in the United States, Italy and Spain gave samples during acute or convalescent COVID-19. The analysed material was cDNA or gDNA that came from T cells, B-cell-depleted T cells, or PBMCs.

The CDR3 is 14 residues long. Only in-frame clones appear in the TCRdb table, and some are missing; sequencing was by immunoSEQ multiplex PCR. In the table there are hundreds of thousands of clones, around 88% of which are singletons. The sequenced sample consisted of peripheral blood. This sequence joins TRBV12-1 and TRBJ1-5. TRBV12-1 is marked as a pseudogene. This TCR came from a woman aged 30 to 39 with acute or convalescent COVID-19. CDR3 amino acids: CASSFVGRGVPQHF. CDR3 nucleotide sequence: TGTGCCAGCAGCTTTGTTGGCAGAGGTGTGCCCCAGCATTTT.